Below, 14 T cell receptor beta chains from the same sample are listed, as sequenced in a study of CD4 T cells in relation to SARS-CoV-2 and coronaviruses. Here immunoSEQ multiplex PCR was the method, and the copy in TCRdb shows in-frame clones only, minus some. The sample gives 20,000 or so clones, around 80% of which show up once; about 10% is in the top ten. Their cognate antigens are unknown. CD4+ T cells from unexposed donors were obtained before the COVID-19 pandemic (2011-2018). The cells were cultured for about ten days before CD4+ T cells were isolated. The sequenced material came from CD4+ T cells from PBMCs, cultured in vitro. The receptors were sampled from a human donor in good health.

The chain combines TRBV5-8 with TRBJ2-3; 7 bases line up with TRBD1. CDR1 is SGHTS, CDR2 YDEGEE, per germline. The V gene end was trimmed by 4 bases and the J gene end by 4 bases; junction bases not matched to a gene: 12. The CDR3 is 16 residues long. CDR3 sequence reads: CASSQSTTGLADTQYF. The CDR3 DNA is TGTGCCAGCAGCCAGTCGACGACAGGGTTGGCAGATACGCAGTATTTT. Full variable domain (rest looked up from reference TRBV5-8 and TRBJ2-3): EAGVTQSPTHLIKTRGQQATLRCSPISGHTSVYWYQQALGLGLQFLLWYDEGEERNRGNFPPRFSGRQFPNYSSELNVNALELEDSALYLCASSQSTTGLADTQYFGPGTRLTVL.

This clone came up a few times. The chain is built from TRBV5-4 and TRBJ2-2, with 8 positions matching TRBD1. V shed 2 bases and J 2 bases; nucleotides not matched to a gene: 5. Germline CDR1 is SGHNT and CDR2 is YYREEE (reference sequence). The CDR3 loop spans 16 amino acids. CDR3 DNA sequence: TGTGCCAGCAGCTTCGGACAGGGAGCTAACACCGGGGAGCTGTTTTTT. Translating gives CASSFGQGANTGELFF.

The chain couples TRBV7-2 to TRBJ2-7; 11 positions agree with TRBD1. The trim removed 1 base at V and 4 bases at J, leaving 9 bases unmatched. The CDR3 is 17 residues long. In germline, CDR1 is SGHTA, CDR2 FQGNSA. DNA of the CDR3: TGTGCCAGCAGCTTAGTAGTAGTCGGGACAGGGGGATACGAGCAGTACTTC. Its translation: CASSLVVVGTGGYEQYF. The complete variable domain, with remaining parts taken from reference TRBV7-2 and TRBJ2-7, reads GAGVSQSPSNKVTEKGKDVELRCDPISGHTALYWYRQSLGQGLEFLIYFQGNSAPDKSGLPSDRFSAERTGGSVSTLTIQRTQQEDSAVYLCASSLVVVGTGGYEQYFGPGTRLTVT.

The rearrangement joins TRBV18 to TRBJ2-7; 9 nucleotides agree with TRBD2. Trimming cost V 3 bases and J 2 bases; bases outside gene matches: 20. Germline V lookup: CDR1 KGHSH, CDR2 LQKENI. The CDR3 is 20 residues long. The CDR3 reads CASSPGPRGFQAGGTYEQYF. In nucleotides, the CDR3 is TGTGCCAGCTCACCTGGACCTAGGGGGTTCCAAGCGGGAGGCACCTACGAGCAGTACTTC.

The genes are TRBV11-3 and TRBJ2-3; D remains unclear. The V gene lost 0 bases and the J gene lost 4 bases, with 5 bases spanning the gap. Germline CDR1 is SGHNT and CDR2 is YENEEA. The CDR3 spans 13 residues. The CDR3 reads CASSLDRADTQYF. CDR3 bases: TGTGCCAGCAGCTTAGATCGCGCAGATACGCAGTATTTT. The whole variable domain, remainder taken from reference TRBV11-3 and TRBJ2-3, is EAGVVQSPRYKIIEKKQPVAFWCNPISGHNTLYWYLQNLGQGPELLIRYENEEAVDDSQLPKDRFSAERLKGVDSTLKIQPAELGDSAVYLCASSLDRADTQYFGPGTRLTVL.

This clone was counted only a few times. This chain joins TRBV5-1 and TRBJ1-6, with 8 bases identical to TRBD1. This CDR3 is 17 amino acids long. V lost 7 bases, J lost 5 bases, and 14 bases stayed unmatched. Germline V gene data show CDR1 as SGHRS and CDR2 as YFSETQ. Here the CDR3 reads CASSQGRDRFNNSPLHF. CDR3 coding DNA: TGCGCCAGCTCTCAAGGCCGGGACAGGTTCAATAATTCACCCCTCCACTTT.

This clone is a singleton in its sample. One end of the junction does not line up with germline, which may come from a read error. The chain is built from TRBV7-7 and TRBJ2-5; 10 bases map to TRBD1. Per the germline V gene, CDR1 is SSHAT and CDR2 is FNYEAQ (reference sequence). This CDR3 comprises 14 residues. The CDR3 DNA is TGTGCTAGCAGCTACGGACAGGGGGAAGAGACCCAGTACTTC. Translating it yields CASSYGQGEETQYF.

The chain links TRBV11-2 to TRBJ2-3; D remains ambiguous. This CDR3 has 11 residues. With 5 bases removed from V and 3 bases from J, the gap between germline ends came to 3 bases. Germline CDR1 is SGHAT and CDR2 is FQNNGV. The CDR3: CASSVTDTQYF. The CDR3 coding sequence is TGTGCCAGCAGCGTAACAGATACGCAGTATTTT.

The rearrangement joins TRBV3-1 (or the pseudogene TRBV3-2) to TRBJ2-1; D tentatively reads TRBD1 or TRBD2 (5 bases each). Germline V CDR1 and CDR2: LGHDT, YNNKEL (reference sequence). V was trimmed by 3 bases and J by 7 bases, leaving 13 bases between them. The CDR3 runs to 14 residues. The CDR3 sequence: CASSQSPEGNEQFF. The DNA of the CDR3 is TGTGCCAGCAGCCAGTCACCCGAGGGGAATGAGCAGTTCTTC.

V gene TRBV6-2 or TRBV6-3 combines with J gene TRBJ2-7, with TRBD1 matching 8 bases. The CDR3 is 15 residues long. The germline V gene encodes CDR1 MNHEY and CDR2 SVGEGT. V shed 2 bases, J shed 3 bases, and the junction held 6 bases outside the gene matches. The CDR3 is CASSYQGQGLYEQYF. The CDR3 DNA follows: TGTGCCAGCAGTTACCAAGGACAGGGCCTCTACGAGCAGTACTTC.

The V and J genes are TRBV25-1 and TRBJ2-6, with D possibly being TRBD2 (5 bases). V lost 5 bases and J lost 0, with 14 bases in between. This CDR3 spans 17 amino acids. CDR1 is MGHDK, CDR2 SYGVNS, per germline. The CDR3 reads CASSSGGPSSGANVLTF. DNA for the CDR3: TGTGCCAGCAGTAGTGGAGGCCCTAGCTCTGGGGCCAACGTCCTGACTTTC.

The chain carries TRBV4-3 and TRBJ1-6, with 9 bases fitting TRBD1. The J segment lost 7 bases and the V segment lost 4 bases, leaving 5 bases of the junction unmatched. The CDR3 runs 15 residues. Germline values: CDR1 LGHNA, CDR2 YSLEER. The CDR3 bases are TGCGCCAGCAGCCTACGGGACAGGGAGAATTCACCCCTCCACTTT. Amino acids: CASSLRDRENSPLHF.

The chain is built from TRBV4-1 and TRBJ2-1; a possible D gene is TRBD2 (5 bases). This CDR3 has 14 residues. The germline V gene has CDR1 MGHRA and CDR2 YSYEKL. V was cut by 0 bases and J by 4 bases, with 7 bases left in between. Written as DNA, the CDR3 is TGCGCCAGCAGCCAAGACGGGAAGTACAATGAGCAGTTCTTC. Protein sequence: CASSQDGKYNEQFF.

The V and J genes are TRBV10-3 and TRBJ1-1; no reliable D call. CDR1 ENHRY and CDR2 SYGVKD come from the germline V gene. V dropped 9 bases and J dropped 1 base, with 9 bases sitting between them. CDR3 length: 12 residues. The CDR3 DNA reads as TGTGCCATTGCTGATAGGAACACTGAAGCTTTCTTT. Protein product: CAIADRNTEAFF.